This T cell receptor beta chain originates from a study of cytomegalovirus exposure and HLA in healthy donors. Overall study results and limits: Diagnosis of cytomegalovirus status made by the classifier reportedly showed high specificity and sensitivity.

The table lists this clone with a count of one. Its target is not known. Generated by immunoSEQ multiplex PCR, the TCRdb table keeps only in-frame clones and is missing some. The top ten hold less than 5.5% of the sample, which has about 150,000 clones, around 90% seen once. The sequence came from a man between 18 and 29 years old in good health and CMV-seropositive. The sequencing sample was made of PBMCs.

As DNA, the CDR3 is TGCGCCAGCAGCTTGGGGACAGACCCATCCTACAATGAGCAGTTCTTC. Encoded protein: CASSLGTDPSYNEQFF. V usage is TRBV5-1 and J usage is TRBJ2-1, with a weak D call TRBD1 (6 bases). Germline V CDR1 and CDR2: SGHRS, YFSETQ. V was trimmed by 0 bases and J by 1 base, leaving 11 bases between them. The CDR3 length is 16 residues. Full variable domain (outside the CDR3, taken from reference TRBV5-1 and TRBJ2-1): KAGVTQTPRYLIKTRGQQVTLSCSPISGHRSVSWYQQTPGQGLQFLFEYFSETQRNKGNFPGRFSGRQFSNSRSEMNVSTLELGDSALYLCASSLGTDPSYNEQFFGPGTRLTVL.